This T cell receptor (beta chain) emerged from a study of T cells after yellow fever vaccination (dated by TCRdb to the late 2010s). Broadly, across the study: The SMART-Seq v4 Ultra Low Input RNA kit was used to prepare libraries from fractions with low cell numbers. Bulk TCR alpha and beta repertoires were sequenced longitudinally to track T-cell clones before and after primary and booster YFV17D yellow fever vaccination. Two healthy male donors, one aged 18 to 30 and one aged 30 to 40 years, made up the cohort. Blood was drawn at multiple timepoints before and after primary and secondary immunization, with bulk PBMC replicates and cell subsets isolated. Overall study outcomes, separate from this receptor: FACS-sorted repertoires could contain abundant contaminating clonotypes from the bulk population, so computational filtering was required. Compared with the primary T-cell response, the secondary T-cell response was faster but weaker, reaching its peak on day 5 rather than on day 15. Because the study included only a couple of donors, the extent to which the findings can be generalized is limited. Most clones expanded after primary vaccination (96% of CD4 and roughly 88% of CD8) were re-detected after the booster, suggesting that broad memory maintenance occurred. A small fraction of clonotypes showed up in both the CD4 and CD8 compartments, probably as a result of convergent recombination.

This clonotype has a handful of counts. There is no known antigen for this receptor. The input lacks base qualities; no much larger clone sits a single base away. Synthesis of TCR cDNA relied on 5'RACE template switching, a step that introduced a universal primer site along with unique molecular identifiers. Priming for cDNA synthesis came from both the TCR alpha and TCR beta constant segments. Library amplification used two PCR steps, and the second PCR step added sample barcodes and sequencing adapters. Sequencing of the libraries was done on either Illumina HiSeq 2500 (2x100 bp) or NovaSeq (2x150 bp). The authors processed their data as follows. MIGEC was used to demultiplex reads and collapse the reads into UMI consensus sequences, and MiXCR was used for V(D)J alignment. Clonotypes responding to the vaccine were identified with edgeR on replicate PBMC samples, with the criteria of FDR below 0.01 and a log2 fold change above 5 up to day 15. Bulk clonotypes were assigned CD4 or CD8 identity according to which sequenced CD4 or CD8 repertoire held them at higher abundance. TCRdb reanalyzed the raw reads on its own, using fastp at Q25 for trimming and MiXCR for clone calling, and kept in-frame beta chains. Duplicate CDR3 protein sequences are folded into a single record with the most common DNA and genes. Clone size and V and J calls follow TCRdb, not the original study. Recorded for this sample are around 400,000 distinct CDR3 sequences; 9.5% to 13% of them occurred a single time. Clones ranked in the top ten supply about 17% of the sample.

Read against the paper, the sample's treatment or condition label means: live attenuated yellow fever vaccine strain. Two biological replicates of bulk PBMCs were collected at each blood-draw timepoint. PBMCs were isolated from peripheral blood using a standard Ficoll-Paque protocol. TriZol was used to extract RNA from bulk PBMCs, CD4 and CD8 fractions, and dextramer-positive and dextramer-negative fractions. The sequence was collected from a man younger than 35 who received the YFV17D yellow fever vaccine. This sample comprised PBMCs, obtained on the day of the first yellow fever vaccination.

The DNA reads TGTGCCAGCAGCGGGGGGCAGGGGGCATCTGGGGCCAACGTCCTGACTTTC. It codes for CASSGGQGASGANVLTF. This chain is built from TRBV7-9 and TRBJ2-6, and 8 junctional nucleotides match TRBD1. Unmatched junction bases come to 7, with V trimmed by 5 bases and J by 1 base. The CDR3 goes from the cysteine to the phenylalanine over 17 residues. The retained sequence is limited to the CDR3, 51 bases, with the frame set at the first base. From a lookup of the germline V gene (reference sequence), CDR1 and CDR2 are SEHNR and FQNEAQ.